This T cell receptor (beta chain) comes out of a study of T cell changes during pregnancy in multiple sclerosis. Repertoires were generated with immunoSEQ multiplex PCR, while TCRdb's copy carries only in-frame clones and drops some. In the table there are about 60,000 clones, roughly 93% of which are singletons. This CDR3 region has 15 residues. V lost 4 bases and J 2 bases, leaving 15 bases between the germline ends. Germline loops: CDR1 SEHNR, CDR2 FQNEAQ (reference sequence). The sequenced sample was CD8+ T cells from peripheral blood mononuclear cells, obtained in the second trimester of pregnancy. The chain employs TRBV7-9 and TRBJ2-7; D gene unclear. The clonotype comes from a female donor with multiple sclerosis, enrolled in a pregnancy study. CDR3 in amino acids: CASSSTVRSPYEQYF. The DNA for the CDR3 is TGTGCCAGCAGCTCCACTGTACGCTCCCCCTACGAGCAGTACTTC.